This entry concerns a single T cell receptor (beta chain). Other DNA variants within this sample encode the same CDR3. Per the germline V gene, CDR1 is MNHEY and CDR2 is SMNVEV (reference sequence). Trimming cost V 2 bases and J 7 bases; bases outside gene matches: 2. This CDR3 comprises 13 residues. These data come from a study of cytotoxic CD8 clonotypes in ibrutinib-treated CLL. Data came from immunoSEQ multiplex PCR; TCRdb stores just in-frame clones and leaves some out. The repertoire holds roughly 250,000 clones, with 60% to 75% as singletons. The V call is TRBV27, the J call TRBJ1-5, with 7 bases lining up with TRBD1. This TCR derives from a human donor with chronic lymphocytic leukemia. The sample consisted of PBMCs, taken after 24 months of ibrutinib treatment. The CDR3 DNA follows: TGTGCCAGCAGTTTAGGAGGGGGCCAGCCCCAGCATTTT. Translating it yields CASSLGGGQPQHF.